This is a list of T cell receptor beta chains from one sample in a study of T cells in Graves' hyperthyroidism and ophthalmopathy. TCRdb re-called the multiplex PCR reads through MiXCR, storing one row per CDR3 protein. This sample has a few hundred thousand distinct CDR3 sequences, with roughly 50% found just once. Sequenced sample: peripheral blood or thyroid tissue (not recorded which). These receptors all stem from an adult woman with Graves' disease, either hyperthyroidism or ophthalmopathy (not recorded which). Each CDR3 is given with its conserved first and last residue. Each record gives: CDR3 protein, CDR3 DNA, V gene, D gene, J gene, clone size. D genes are given only for firm matches. Clone size is stated in some rows and not others, as once, few, many or a class when expanded.

CDR3: CASSENRERTEAFF
DNA: TGTGCCAGCAGCGAAAACAGGGAGCGGACTGAAGCTTTCTTT
V: TRBV7-9
D: .
J: TRBJ1-1
size: once

CDR3: CASRTENFEAFF
DNA: TGTGCCAGCAGGACGGAGAATTTTGAAGCTTTCTTT
V: TRBV7-9
D: .
J: TRBJ1-1
size: many

CDR3: CASSPKTPSDEKLFF
DNA: TGCGCCAGCAGCCCGAAGACACCTTCGGATGAAAAACTGTTTTTT
V: TRBV5-1
D: .
J: TRBJ1-4
size: .

CDR3: CASSLSRFQETQYF
DNA: TGTGCCAGCAGCTTGTCGAGGTTCCAAGAGACCCAGTACTTC
V: TRBV11-2
D: .
J: TRBJ2-5
size: .

CDR3: CASSPRTVWNQPQHF
DNA: TGTGCCAGCAGCCCCCGGACAGTTTGGAATCAGCCCCAGCATTTT
V: TRBV28
D: .
J: TRBJ1-5
size: few

CDR3: CASSNSGTGLGAQHF
DNA: TGTGCCAGCAGCAATAGCGGGACAGGGCTCGGGGCCCAGCATTTT
V: TRBV7-2
D: TRBD1
J: TRBJ1-5
size: .

CDR3: CAWRVRREQFF
DNA: TGTGCCTGGAGAGTAAGGCGGGAGCAGTTCTTC
V: TRBV30
D: .
J: TRBJ2-1
size: many

CDR3: CSSRQGSGGARSFNEQFF
DNA: TGCAGCTCTCGACAGGGTAGCGGGGGGGCCAGATCGTTCAATGAGCAGTTCTTC
V: TRBV20-1
D: TRBD2
J: TRBJ2-1
size: few

CDR3: CASSLADGQPQHF
DNA: TGTGCCAGCAGCTTAGCTGATGGTCAGCCCCAGCATTTT
V: TRBV7-8
D: .
J: TRBJ1-5
size: .

CDR3: CASSPTGVGNTEAFF
DNA: TGTGCCAGCAGCCCTACAGGGGTTGGGAACACTGAAGCTTTCTTT
V: TRBV12-3/TRBV12-4
D: TRBD1
J: TRBJ1-1
size: .

CDR3: CASSLMGGETQYF
DNA: TGTGCCAGCAGCTTAATGGGGGGGGAGACCCAGTACTTC
V: TRBV7-3
D: TRBD2
J: TRBJ2-5
size: many